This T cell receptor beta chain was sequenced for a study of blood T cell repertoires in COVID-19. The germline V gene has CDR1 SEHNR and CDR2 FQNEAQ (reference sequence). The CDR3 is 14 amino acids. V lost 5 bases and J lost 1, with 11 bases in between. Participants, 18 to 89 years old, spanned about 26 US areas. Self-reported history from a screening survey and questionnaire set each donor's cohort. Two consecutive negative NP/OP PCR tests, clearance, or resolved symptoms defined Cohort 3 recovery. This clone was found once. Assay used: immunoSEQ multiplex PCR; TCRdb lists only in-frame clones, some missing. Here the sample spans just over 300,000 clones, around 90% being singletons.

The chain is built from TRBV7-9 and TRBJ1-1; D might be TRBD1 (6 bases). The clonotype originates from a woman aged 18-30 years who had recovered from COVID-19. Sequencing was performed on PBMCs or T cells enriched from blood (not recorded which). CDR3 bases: TGTGCCAGCAGCGATCCGACAGGGAACACTGAAGCTTTCTTT. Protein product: CASSDPTGNTEAFF.